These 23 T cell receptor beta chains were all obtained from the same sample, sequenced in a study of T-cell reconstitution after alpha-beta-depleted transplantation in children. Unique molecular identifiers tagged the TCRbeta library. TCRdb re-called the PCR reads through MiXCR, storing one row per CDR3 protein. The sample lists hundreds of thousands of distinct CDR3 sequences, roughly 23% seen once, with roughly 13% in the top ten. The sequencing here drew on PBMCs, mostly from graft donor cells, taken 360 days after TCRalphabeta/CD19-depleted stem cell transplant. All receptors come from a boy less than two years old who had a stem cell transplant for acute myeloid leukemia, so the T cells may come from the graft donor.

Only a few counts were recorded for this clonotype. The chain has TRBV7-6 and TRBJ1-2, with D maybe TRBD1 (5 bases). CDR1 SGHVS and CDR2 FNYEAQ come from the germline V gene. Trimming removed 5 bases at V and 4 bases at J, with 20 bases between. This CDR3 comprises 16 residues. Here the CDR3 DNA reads TGTGCCAGCAGCAACCAGCAGGGAAGAAGGGCCTATGGCTACACCTTC. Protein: CASSNQQGRRAYGYTF.

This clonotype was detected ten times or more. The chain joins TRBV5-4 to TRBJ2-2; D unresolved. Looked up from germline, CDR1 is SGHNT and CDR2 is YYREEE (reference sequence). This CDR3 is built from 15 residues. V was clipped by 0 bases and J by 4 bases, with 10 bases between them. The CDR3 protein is CASSLGYGFTGELFF. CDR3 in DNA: TGTGCCAGCAGCTTGGGGTATGGCTTCACCGGGGAGCTGTTTTTT.

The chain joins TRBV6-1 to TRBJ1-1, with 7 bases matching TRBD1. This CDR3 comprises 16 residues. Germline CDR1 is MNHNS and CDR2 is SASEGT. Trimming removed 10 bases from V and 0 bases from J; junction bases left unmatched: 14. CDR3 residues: CATLKSGQTLNTEAFF. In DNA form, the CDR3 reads TGTGCCACCTTAAAGTCGGGACAGACCCTGAACACTGAAGCTTTCTTT.

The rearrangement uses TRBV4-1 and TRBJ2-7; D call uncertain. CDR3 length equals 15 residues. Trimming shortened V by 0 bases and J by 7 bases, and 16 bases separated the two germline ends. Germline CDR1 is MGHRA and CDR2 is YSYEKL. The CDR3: CASSQDLMRPGEQYV. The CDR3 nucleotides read TGCGCCAGCAGCCAAGATTTGATGAGGCCCGGGGAGCAGTACGTC.

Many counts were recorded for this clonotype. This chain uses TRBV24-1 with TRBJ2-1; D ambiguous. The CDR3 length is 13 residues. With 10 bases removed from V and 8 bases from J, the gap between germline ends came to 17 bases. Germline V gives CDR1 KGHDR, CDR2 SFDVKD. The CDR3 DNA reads TGTGCCACGAAGGTCCCGGATGGCGATGAGCAGTTCTTC. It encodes CATKVPDGDEQFF.

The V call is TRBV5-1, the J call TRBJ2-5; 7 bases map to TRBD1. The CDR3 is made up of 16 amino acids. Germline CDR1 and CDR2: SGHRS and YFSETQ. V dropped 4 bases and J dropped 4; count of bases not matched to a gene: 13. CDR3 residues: CASSDATGPVSETQYF. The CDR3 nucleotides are TGCGCCAGCAGCGATGCGACAGGGCCAGTTTCAGAGACCCAGTACTTC. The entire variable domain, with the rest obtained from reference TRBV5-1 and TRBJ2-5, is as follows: KAGVTQTPRYLIKTRGQQVTLSCSPISGHRSVSWYQQTPGQGLQFLFEYFSETQRNKGNFPGRFSGRQFSNSRSEMNVSTLELGDSALYLCASSDATGPVSETQYFGPGTRLLVL.

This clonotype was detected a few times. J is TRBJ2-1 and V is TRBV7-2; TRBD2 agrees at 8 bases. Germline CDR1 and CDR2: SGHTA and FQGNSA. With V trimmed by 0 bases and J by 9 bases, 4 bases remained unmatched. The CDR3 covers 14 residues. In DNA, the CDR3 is TGTGCCAGCAGCTTAGCCCTAGCGGGCGGTGAGCAGTTCTTC. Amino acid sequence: CASSLALAGGEQFF. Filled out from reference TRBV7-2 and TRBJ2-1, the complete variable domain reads GAGVSQSPSNKVTEKGKDVELRCDPISGHTALYWYRQSLGQGLEFLIYFQGNSAPDKSGLPSDRFSAERTGGSVSTLTIQRTQQEDSAVYLCASSLALAGGEQFFGPGTRLTVL.

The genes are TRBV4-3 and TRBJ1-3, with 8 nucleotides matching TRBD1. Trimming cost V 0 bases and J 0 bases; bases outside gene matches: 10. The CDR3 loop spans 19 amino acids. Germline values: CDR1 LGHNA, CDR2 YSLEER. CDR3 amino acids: CASSQEDPDRALSGNTIYF. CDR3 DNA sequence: TGCGCCAGCAGCCAAGAGGATCCGGACAGGGCCCTCTCTGGAAACACCATATATTTT.

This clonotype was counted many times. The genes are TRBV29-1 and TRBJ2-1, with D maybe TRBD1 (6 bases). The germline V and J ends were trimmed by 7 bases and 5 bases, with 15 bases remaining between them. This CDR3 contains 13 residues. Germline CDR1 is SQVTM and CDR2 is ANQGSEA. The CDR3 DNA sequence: TGCAGCGCGGGTCAGGGGCAGAACAATGAGCAGTTCTTC. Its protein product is CSAGQGQNNEQFF.

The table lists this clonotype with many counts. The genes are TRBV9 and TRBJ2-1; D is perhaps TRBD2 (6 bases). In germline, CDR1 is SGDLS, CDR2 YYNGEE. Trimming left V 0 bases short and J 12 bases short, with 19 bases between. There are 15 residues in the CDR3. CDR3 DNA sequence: TGTGCCAGCAGCGTAGACGGGGTAGGACTACTTGGGCAGTTCTTC. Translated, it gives CASSVDGVGLLGQFF.

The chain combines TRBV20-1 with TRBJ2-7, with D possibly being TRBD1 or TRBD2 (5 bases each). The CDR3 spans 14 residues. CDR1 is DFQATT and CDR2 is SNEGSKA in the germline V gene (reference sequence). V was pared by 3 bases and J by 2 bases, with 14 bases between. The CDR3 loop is CSASQGKGAYEQYV. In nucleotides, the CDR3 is TGCAGTGCTAGCCAGGGTAAGGGAGCCTACGAGCAGTACGTC.

The CDR3: CASSLNYQTGEGTGELFF. The CDR3 nucleotides are TGTGCCAGCAGCTTGAACTACCAGACAGGGGAGGGCACCGGGGAGCTGTTTTTT. This rearrangement joins TRBV7-6 to TRBJ2-2; tentatively, D is TRBD1 (8 bases). The CDR3 contains 18 residues. Trimming removed 3 bases at V and 4 bases at J, with 21 bases between. In germline, CDR1 is SGHVS, CDR2 FNYEAQ.

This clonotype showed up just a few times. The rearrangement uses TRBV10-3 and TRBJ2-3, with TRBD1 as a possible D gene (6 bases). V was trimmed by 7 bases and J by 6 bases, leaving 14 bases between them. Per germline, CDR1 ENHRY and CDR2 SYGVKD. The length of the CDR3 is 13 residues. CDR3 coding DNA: TGTGCCATCACACAGGGAGAGGCCGATACGCAGTATTTT. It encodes CAITQGEADTQYF.

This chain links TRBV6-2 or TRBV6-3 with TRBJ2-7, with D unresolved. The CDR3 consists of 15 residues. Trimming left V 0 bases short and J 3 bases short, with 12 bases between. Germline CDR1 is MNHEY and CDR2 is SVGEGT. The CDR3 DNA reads TGTGCCAGCAGTTACTCTAAGGAATTTGGCTACGAGCAGTACGTC. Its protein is CASSYSKEFGYEQYV.

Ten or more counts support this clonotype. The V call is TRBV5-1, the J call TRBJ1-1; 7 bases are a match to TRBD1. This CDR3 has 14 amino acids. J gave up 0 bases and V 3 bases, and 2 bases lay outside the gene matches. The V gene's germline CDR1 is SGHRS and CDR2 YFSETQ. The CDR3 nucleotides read TGCGCCAGCAGCTCGGACAGGATGAACACTGAAGCTTTCTTT. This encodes CASSSDRMNTEAFF.

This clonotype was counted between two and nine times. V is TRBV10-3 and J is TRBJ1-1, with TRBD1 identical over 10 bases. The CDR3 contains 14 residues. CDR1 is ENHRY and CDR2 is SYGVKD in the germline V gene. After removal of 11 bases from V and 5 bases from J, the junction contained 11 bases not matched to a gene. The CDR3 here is CAVQIPGQGTEAFF. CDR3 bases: TGTGCCGTCCAGATACCGGGACAGGGGACTGAAGCTTTCTTT.

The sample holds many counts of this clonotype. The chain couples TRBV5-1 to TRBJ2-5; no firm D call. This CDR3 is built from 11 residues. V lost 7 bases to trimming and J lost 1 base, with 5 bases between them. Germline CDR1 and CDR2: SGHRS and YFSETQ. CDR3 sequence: CASQSQETQYF. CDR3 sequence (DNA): TGCGCCAGCCAGTCCCAAGAGACCCAGTACTTC.

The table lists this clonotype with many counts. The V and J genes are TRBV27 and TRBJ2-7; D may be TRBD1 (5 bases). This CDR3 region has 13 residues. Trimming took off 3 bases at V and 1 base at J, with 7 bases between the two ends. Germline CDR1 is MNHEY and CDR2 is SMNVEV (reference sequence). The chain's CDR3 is CASSLTDSYEQYF. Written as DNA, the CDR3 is TGTGCCAGCAGTTTGACAGATTCCTACGAGCAGTACTTC.

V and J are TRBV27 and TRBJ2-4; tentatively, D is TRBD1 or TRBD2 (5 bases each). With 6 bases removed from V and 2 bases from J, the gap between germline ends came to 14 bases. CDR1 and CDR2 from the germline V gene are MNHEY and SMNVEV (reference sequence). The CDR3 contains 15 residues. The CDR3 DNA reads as TGTGCCAGCAGCTGGGGGTGGACGACCAAAAACATTCAGTACTTC. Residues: CASSWGWTTKNIQYF.

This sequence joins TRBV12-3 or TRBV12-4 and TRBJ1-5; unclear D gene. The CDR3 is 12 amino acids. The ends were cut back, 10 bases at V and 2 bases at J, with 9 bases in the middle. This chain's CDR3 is CATTMGNQPQHF. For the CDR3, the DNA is TGTGCCACCACGATGGGCAATCAGCCCCAGCATTTT.

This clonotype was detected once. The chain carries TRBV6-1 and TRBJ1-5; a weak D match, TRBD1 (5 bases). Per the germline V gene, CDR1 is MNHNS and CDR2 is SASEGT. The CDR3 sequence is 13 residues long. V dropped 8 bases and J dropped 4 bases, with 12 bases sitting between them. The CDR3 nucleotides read TGTGCCAGCGGTCAGGGTACTAATCAGCCCCAGCATTTT. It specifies CASGQGTNQPQHF.

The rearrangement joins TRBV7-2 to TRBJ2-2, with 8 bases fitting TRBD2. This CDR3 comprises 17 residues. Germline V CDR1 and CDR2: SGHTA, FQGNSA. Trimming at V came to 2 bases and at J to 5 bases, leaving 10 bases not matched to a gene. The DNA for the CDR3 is TGTGCCAGCAGCTTACTTTCCCGGGGGGGCCGGACCGGGGAGCTGTTTTTT. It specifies CASSLLSRGGRTGELFF.

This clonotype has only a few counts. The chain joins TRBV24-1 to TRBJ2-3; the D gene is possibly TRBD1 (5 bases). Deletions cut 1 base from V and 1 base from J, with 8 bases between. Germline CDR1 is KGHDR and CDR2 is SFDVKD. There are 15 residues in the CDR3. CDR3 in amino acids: CATSDFTQGTDTQYF. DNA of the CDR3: TGTGCCACCAGTGATTTTACACAGGGCACAGATACGCAGTATTTT.